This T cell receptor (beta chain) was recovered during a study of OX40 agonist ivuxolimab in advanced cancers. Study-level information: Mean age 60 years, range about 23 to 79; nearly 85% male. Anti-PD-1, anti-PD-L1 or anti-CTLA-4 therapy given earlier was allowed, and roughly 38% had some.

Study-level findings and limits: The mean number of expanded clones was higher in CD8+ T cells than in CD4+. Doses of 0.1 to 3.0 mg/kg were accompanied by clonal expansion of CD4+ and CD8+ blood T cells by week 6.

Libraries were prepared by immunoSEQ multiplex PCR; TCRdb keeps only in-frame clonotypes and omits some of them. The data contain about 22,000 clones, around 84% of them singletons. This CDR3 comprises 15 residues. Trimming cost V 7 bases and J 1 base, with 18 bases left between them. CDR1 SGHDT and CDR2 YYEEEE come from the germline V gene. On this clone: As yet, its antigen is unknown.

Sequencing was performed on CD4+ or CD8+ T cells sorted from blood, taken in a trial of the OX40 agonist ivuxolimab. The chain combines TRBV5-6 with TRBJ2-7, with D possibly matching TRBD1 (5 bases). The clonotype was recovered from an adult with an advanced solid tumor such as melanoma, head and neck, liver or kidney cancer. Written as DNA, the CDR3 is TGTGCCAGCCATGCGACAGACCTGATTTCCTACGAGCAGTACTTC. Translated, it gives CASHATDLISYEQYF.